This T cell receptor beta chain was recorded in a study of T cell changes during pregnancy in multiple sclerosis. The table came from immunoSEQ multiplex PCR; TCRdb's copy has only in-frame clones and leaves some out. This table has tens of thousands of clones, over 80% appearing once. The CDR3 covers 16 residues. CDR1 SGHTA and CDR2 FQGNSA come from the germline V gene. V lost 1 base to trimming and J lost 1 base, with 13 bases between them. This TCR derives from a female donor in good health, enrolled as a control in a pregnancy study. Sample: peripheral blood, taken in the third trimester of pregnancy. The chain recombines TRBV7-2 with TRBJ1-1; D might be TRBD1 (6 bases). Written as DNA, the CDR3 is TGTGCCAGCAGCTTAGATCCGACAGGTGCGAACACTGAAGCTTTCTTT. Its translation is CASSLDPTGANTEAFF.